This T cell receptor beta chain stems from a study of long-term antiretroviral therapy in people with HIV (dated by TCRdb to between 2020 and 2023). With regard to the full study: The earliest samples were collected about a decade before the 2015 WHO recommendation for immediate ART, when ART was typically delayed until CD4 counts fell. Among the 25 to 30 participants with HIV, about 11 were female. No cross-contamination during QIAcube processing turned up in test extractions that ran a monoclonal T-cell line alongside about 30 polyclonal samples. The cohort contributed about 180 cryopreserved PBMC samples from a few dozen adults with confirmed HIV infection, collected serially over a mean of approximately 6 years (range 1-12). This retrospective serial study examined whether starting ART and sustained HIV suppression were associated with changes in the composition and diversity of the TRB repertoire in peripheral blood.

Paper-wide results and their limitations: Expanded TRB clones identified before ART initiation dominated the repertoire at all time points, although this dominance fluctuated and declined in many PLHIV after ART. Unsorted PBMC were profiled instead of sorted CD4+ and CD8+ T cells because pre-ART samples had limited cell numbers. The samples span the years 2004 to 2017, and the ART regimens used at that time may not be as effective as current regimens. Inferences about post-ART repertoire changes are limited because no data were available on ART adherence, viral resistance or therapy changes. HIV repertoires had narrower CDR3 length ranges than controls, and the network structure suggested an antigen-experienced repertoire that shifted only slightly toward naive after ART. A significant increase in TRB diversity was found to be associated with ART initiation, although TRB diversity was observed to remain significantly below that of transplant donor controls even after long-term ART. Limited PBMC availability meant only the TCR beta chain was sequenced, without alpha chain pairing.

Reading the germline V gene gives CDR1 ENHRY and CDR2 SYGVKD. The CDR3 contains 13 residues, cysteine and phenylalanine counted. Only the CDR3 DNA stays, 39 bases, in frame from base 1. Trimming at the junction amounts to 11 bases on V and 4 bases on J, and the germline ends lie 15 bases apart. For this clone: Its antigen target is currently unknown. No clone much larger than this one lies a single base away; base qualities are absent.

Participants were included only if at least one PBMC sample before ART initiation and at least two post-ART samples were available. All participants with HIV were treated in the United States of America. Before DNA extraction, cryopreserved samples containing roughly 0.9-10 million PBMC were thawed and washed. At the time of the earliest PBMC sample, participants with HIV were aged between about 20 and 60 years. Each participant contributed PBMC samples from 1-4 timepoints before ART initiation and 2-8 timepoints after ART initiation, with a median of 7 samples. For every participant, serial HIV viral load, CD4+ T-cell count, ART history and demographic data were obtained. Genomic DNA was extracted from unsorted PBMC with a Qiagen kit on a QIAcube, with processing performed in batches of 12 samples. Sequencing of the TRB variable region was done with the immunoSEQ hsTCRB v3.0 assay at survey level resolution. The target sequencing depth for TRB was about 35,000-50,000 T-cell genomes per sample. Pooled TRB libraries were sequenced on an Illumina MiSeq with a v3 150-cycle kit. In the paper's pipeline: Repertoire analysis was performed in R inside a reproducible Nextflow workflow that covered QC, data transformation and analysis. LymphoSeq2, an R package for exploring AIRR-Seq data, was used to implement custom analyses. Several samples that yielded fewer than 5000 total TRB sequences were excluded, so that fewer than 250 HIV repertoires were analyzed. Among the 180 to 200 retained HIV repertoires, 59 were collected before ART initiation and 120 to 130 after ART initiation. Repertoires were downsampled to 5000 TRB nucleotide sequences, and summary statistics were averaged over 100 downsampling iterations. The analysis kept only TRB sequences whose CDR3 regions were at least seven amino acids long. Diversity was measured with a Shannon entropy-derived clonality score and the Gini coefficient. Repertoire networks linked the top 5000 CDR3 amino acid sequences whenever two sequences differed by an edit distance of one. For TRB CDR3 amino acid sequences, GLIPH2 was used to predict antigen specificity groups and MHC restriction. Known CMV, EBV, HIV or tissue antigen associations were flagged by matching CDR3 amino acid sequences against VDJdb and McPAS-TCR. Pre-ART, post-ART and control groups were compared with Wilcoxon signed-rank tests and Holm-Bonferroni correction. This immuneACCESS table, as held by TCRdb, lists in-frame sequences with V and J called but not all clones. Of the missing ones, under half trace to an unresolved V gene in checked studies; the others have no known cause. That table gives V, J and clone size, and the DNA gave D and trimming. The sample records more than 20,000 clones, about 88% of which are singletons. The ten most abundant clones make up less than 4.5% of the sample.

The clonotype comes from a woman between 25 and 40 years old with HIV. The specimen comprised unsorted PBMCs, sampled 1.9 years after starting antiretroviral therapy. The chain was built from TRBV10-3 and TRBJ1-5; D gene: possibly TRBD1, on 5 matching bases. Read as DNA, the sequence is TGTGCCGGATCAGGGAGCGATAATCAGCCCCAGCATTTT. Its amino acids are CAGSGSDNQPQHF.